This T cell receptor beta chain is drawn from a study of CD8 T cells in Susac syndrome (dated by TCRdb to between 2018 and 2021). Notes on the research overall: Among the Susac syndrome patients who were sequenced, clinically active disease was present in six and clinical remission was observed in 8 or 9. The study used repertoire sequencing to test whether antigen drove CD8+ T cell activation and differentiation in Susac syndrome. Susac syndrome patients were therapy-naive, on corticosteroids (some also receiving IVIg), or on IVIg alone at blood withdrawal.

About this clonotype: Its recognized antigen is unknown. No per-base quality is available; no much larger clone lies one base away.

For CDR1 and CDR2, the germline V gene (reference sequence) lists DFQATT and SNEGSKA. V is cut back by 6 bases and J by 7 bases, with 6 bases in the junction unmatched. Inclusive of the bounding cysteine and phenylalanine, the CDR3 is 13 residues long. Only the CDR3 portion is preserved as DNA: 39 bases, with reading frame beginning at the first base. Study-wide conclusions, independent of this receptor: The number of individuals in the TCR sequencing and HLA analysis was recognized as being relatively small. In patients with Susac syndrome, the CD4+ T cell repertoire showed no detectable clonal expansion.

RNA was extracted using the RNeasy kit, and roughly 0.5 to 1 microgram was reverse transcribed with random hexamers. TCR beta CDR3 regions were amplified with the immunoSEQ multiplex PCR assay covering 54 Vbeta and 13 Jbeta segments. PCR amplification bias was corrected by using a synthetic template baseline for primer optimization and computational correction. As for how the authors treated the data: Reads were assigned to V, D and J genes according to IMGT and analyzed in immunoSEQ Analyzer, with only productive sequences retained. To calculate clonality, Shannon entropy was normalized by log2 of the number of productive unique sequences and then subtracted from one. Public and private clones were assessed among the 100 most prevalent clones of each patient and control. Clones were defined as Susac-specific if absent from the healthy and MS cohorts, from 1052 published viral clones and from other ImmuneACCESS disease sequences. TCRdb reprocessed the public reads (quality trimming at Q25 with fastp, clone calling with MiXCR) and kept in-frame beta chains. Rows matching on CDR3 protein sequence are summarized as one entry with the most common DNA and genes. These V and J calls are TCRdb output, not the study's own analysis. This sample has 140,000 to 150,000 distinct CDR3 sequences in its table, and approximately 94% of those were observed once. The ten largest make up 0.084% of the sample.

High-throughput TCR beta sequencing profiled peripheral blood CD8+ and CD4+ T cells from healthy donors, Susac syndrome patients and multiple sclerosis patients. The Susac syndrome patients fulfilled recently defined diagnostic criteria for definite or probable disease. CD8+ TEMRA cells were enriched by FACS, while bulk CD8+ and CD4+ T cells were purified by magnetic negative isolation. Blood was collected in EDTA tubes and processed within 24 hours, with PBMCs isolated through density gradient centrifugation. PBMCs intended for TCR sequencing were cryopreserved in liquid nitrogen and were subsequently thawed in a 37 degrees C water bath. A purity of at least 90% was achieved for sorted or isolated CD4+, CD8+ and CD8+ TEMRA cells.

The specimen was CD4+ T cells from PBMCs. The TCR comes from a human donor with Susac syndrome. Here the chain combines TRBV20-1 and TRBJ1-6; 7 of the junction bases match TRBD1. In nucleotide form, the sequence is TGCAGTGCCCTCCGGGACAGCAATTCACCCCTCCACTTT. Its protein reads: CSALRDSNSPLHF.